Presented here are 16 T cell receptor beta chains from one specimen sequenced in a study of T cells expressing NK-cell markers. TCRdb reanalyzed the 5' RACE reads and collapses them to one entry per CDR3 protein, without DNA. The sample has about 260,000 distinct CDR3 sequences. The sample taken for sequencing was blood T cells: a sorted CD56 or NKG2C T cell subset, CD4+ or CD8+ T cells, or bulk PBMC T cells (not recorded which). The receptors derive from a man aged 18 to 35 in good health.

This chain joins TRBV5-5 and TRBJ2-3; lacking DNA, the TRBD2 call made by TCRdb goes unchecked. Germline V CDR1 and CDR2: SGHKS, YYEKEE (reference sequence). The CDR3 is 15 amino acids. CDR3 sequence: CASSTPDSDTDTQYF. Drawing the rest from reference TRBV5-5 and TRBJ2-3, the complete variable domain is DAGVTQSPTHLIKTRGQQVTLRCSPISGHKSVSWYQQVLGQGPQFIFQYYEKEERGRGNFPDRFSARQFPNYSSELNVNALLLGDSALYLCASSTPDSDTDTQYFGPGTRLTVL.

V is TRBV27 and J is TRBJ2-3; as DNA is missing, the TRBD1 call by TCRdb cannot be tested. Germline V CDR1 and CDR2: MNHEY, SMNVEV (reference sequence). The CDR3 runs to 16 residues. The CDR3: CASSKSGTGLPDTQYF.

Here the CDR3 reads CASSLWDGQHEQYF. The chain links TRBV5-8 to TRBJ2-7; as DNA is missing, the TRBD1 call by TCRdb cannot be tested. Per germline, CDR1 SGHTS and CDR2 YDEGEE. The CDR3 spans 14 residues.

V is TRBV29-1 and J is TRBJ2-1; TCRdb reports TRBD1, a call that lacks DNA to check it against. The CDR3 is 19 amino acids. CDR1 and CDR2 from the germline V gene are SQVTM and ANQGSEA. The CDR3: CSVEDETRGGKNSYNEQFF.

The genes are TRBV20-1 and TRBJ2-1; TCRdb calls TRBD2, which cannot be checked without DNA. Germline lookup yields CDR1 DFQATT and CDR2 SNEGSKA (reference sequence). CDR3 length equals 14 residues. CDR3 region: CSAPVASGNREQFF.

The J gene is TRBJ2-1, the V gene TRBV12-3 or TRBV12-4; TCRdb calls TRBD1, which cannot be checked without DNA. The length of the CDR3 is 13 residues. The CDR3: CASGTGFLNEQFF.

The chain carries TRBV29-1 and TRBJ2-7; TCRdb indicates TRBD1, and absent DNA this call remains unverified. The germline CDR1 and CDR2 sequences are SQVTM and ANQGSEA. The CDR3 totals 13 residues. CDR3 sequence reads: CSFNRDPSYEQYF.

The chain joins TRBV7-9 to TRBJ2-1. Germline loops: CDR1 SEHNR, CDR2 FQNEAQ (reference sequence). The CDR3 covers 11 residues. The CDR3 here is CATSLVNEQFF.

V usage is TRBV4-3 and J usage is TRBJ2-3; the TCRdb D gene call, TRBD2, has no DNA to confirm it. The CDR3 spans 15 residues. The germline CDR1 and CDR2 sequences are LGHNA and YSLEER. CDR3 amino acids: CASSQGGSRTDTQYF.

This rearrangement joins TRBV7-6 to TRBJ2-5. CDR1 SGHVS and CDR2 FNYEAQ come from the germline V gene. The CDR3 sequence is 11 residues long. CDR3 sequence reads: CASSQAGTQYF.

V is TRBV11-2 and J is TRBJ2-7; TCRdb's assignment of TRBD2 cannot be checked, as there is no DNA. Germline assignment: CDR1 SGHAT and CDR2 FQNNGV. The CDR3 totals 15 residues. The CDR3 protein is CASSSIKARAYEQYF. Complete variable domain (other parts from reference TRBV11-2 and TRBJ2-7): EAGVAQSPRYKIIEKRQSVAFWCNPISGHATLYWYQQILGQGPKLLIQFQNNGVVDDSQLPKDRFSAERLKGVDSTLKIQPAKLEDSAVYLCASSSIKARAYEQYFGPGTRLTVT.

The chain links TRBV5-1 to TRBJ2-3; the TCRdb call, TRBD2, lacks DNA for checking. The CDR3 runs 16 residues. Germline V CDR1 and CDR2: SGHRS, YFSETQ. The CDR3 sequence: CASIPGLADRTDTQYF.

This chain links TRBV30 with TRBJ2-7; TCRdb's assignment of TRBD2 cannot be checked, as there is no DNA. Germline values: CDR1 GTSNPN, CDR2 SVGIG (reference sequence). This CDR3 is 15 amino acids long. CDR3 protein: CAWSVRAAVTYEQYF.

This chain links TRBV4-3 with TRBJ2-1. Germline V lookup: CDR1 LGHNA, CDR2 YSLEER. This CDR3 comprises 13 residues. CDR3 residues: CASSQGRSGEQFF.

The V gene is TRBV5-1, the J gene TRBJ2-3; TCRdb proposes TRBD2, but this gene call is untestable without DNA. Germline CDR1 is SGHRS and CDR2 is YFSETQ. The CDR3 covers 16 residues. The CDR3 protein is CASSSGDYPITDTQYF.

CDR3 region: CASSLLAGKGGELFF. This chain connects TRBV5-5 to TRBJ2-2; the TCRdb D gene call, TRBD2, has no DNA to confirm it. CDR1 SGHKS and CDR2 YYEKEE come from the germline V gene (reference sequence). The length of the CDR3 is 15 residues.